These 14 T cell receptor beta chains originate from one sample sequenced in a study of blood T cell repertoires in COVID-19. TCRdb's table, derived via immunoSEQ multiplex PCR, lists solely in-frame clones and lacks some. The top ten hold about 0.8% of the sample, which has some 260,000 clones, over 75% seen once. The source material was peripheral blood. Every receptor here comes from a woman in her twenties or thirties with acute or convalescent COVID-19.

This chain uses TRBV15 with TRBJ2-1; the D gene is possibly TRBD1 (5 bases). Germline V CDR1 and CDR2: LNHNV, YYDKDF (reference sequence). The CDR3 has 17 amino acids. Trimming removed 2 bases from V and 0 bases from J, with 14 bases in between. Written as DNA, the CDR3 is TGTGCCACCAGCAGAACGGTTGGGGCTAGCTCCTACAATGAGCAGTTCTTC. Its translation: CATSRTVGASSYNEQFF.

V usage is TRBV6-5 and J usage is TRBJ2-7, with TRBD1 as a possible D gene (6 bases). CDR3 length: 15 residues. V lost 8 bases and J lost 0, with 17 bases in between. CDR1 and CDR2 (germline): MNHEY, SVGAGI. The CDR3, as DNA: TGTGCCAGCTCGGCCCCACAGGGAGCCTCCTACGAGCAGTACTTC. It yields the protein CASSAPQGASYEQYF.

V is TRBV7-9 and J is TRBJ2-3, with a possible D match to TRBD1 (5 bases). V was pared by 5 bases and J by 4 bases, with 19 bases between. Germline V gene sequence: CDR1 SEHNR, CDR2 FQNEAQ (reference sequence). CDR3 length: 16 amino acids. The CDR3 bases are TGTGCCAGCAGCATCCCCCAGGGTTACCCCCCAGATACGCAGTATTTT. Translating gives CASSIPQGYPPDTQYF.

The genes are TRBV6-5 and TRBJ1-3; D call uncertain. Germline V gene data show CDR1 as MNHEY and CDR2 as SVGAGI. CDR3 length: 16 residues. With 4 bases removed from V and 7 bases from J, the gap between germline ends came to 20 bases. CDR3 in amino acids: CASSLSPGPSRNTIYF. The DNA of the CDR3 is TGTGCCAGCAGTTTATCTCCTGGGCCGTCCCGGAACACCATATATTTT.

The CDR3 coding sequence is TGTGCCAGTAGTATAGTTGGGGACAGCTACGAGCAGTACTTC. It codes for CASSIVGDSYEQYF. The rearrangement joins TRBV19 to TRBJ2-7; 7 nucleotides match TRBD1. V was clipped by 1 base and J by 3 bases; unmatched bases: 3. Germline CDR1 is LNHDA and CDR2 is SQIVND (reference sequence). This CDR3 has 14 residues. Supplemented by reference TRBV19 and TRBJ2-7, the full variable domain reads DGGITQSPKYLFRKEGQNVTLSCEQNLNHDAMYWYRQDPGQGLRLIYYSQIVNDFQKGDIAEGYSVSREKKESFPLTVTSAQKNPTAFYLCASSIVGDSYEQYFGPGTRLTVT.

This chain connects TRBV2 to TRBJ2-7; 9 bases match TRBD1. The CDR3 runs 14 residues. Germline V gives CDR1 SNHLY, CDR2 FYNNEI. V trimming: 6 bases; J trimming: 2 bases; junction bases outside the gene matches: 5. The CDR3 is CASRVTGGAYEQYF. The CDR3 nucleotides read TGTGCCAGCAGGGTGACAGGGGGGGCCTACGAGCAGTACTTC.

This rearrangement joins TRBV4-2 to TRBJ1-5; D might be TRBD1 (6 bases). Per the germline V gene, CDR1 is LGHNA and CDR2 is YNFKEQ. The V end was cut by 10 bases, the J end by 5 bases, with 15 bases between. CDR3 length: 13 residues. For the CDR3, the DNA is TGTGCCACCCGGGGGGGGGCCGATCAGCCCCAGCATTTT. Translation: CATRGGADQPQHF.

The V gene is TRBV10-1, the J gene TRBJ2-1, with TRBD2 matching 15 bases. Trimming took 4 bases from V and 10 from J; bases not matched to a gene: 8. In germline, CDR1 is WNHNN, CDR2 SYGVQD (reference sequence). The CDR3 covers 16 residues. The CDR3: CASSADGLAGGPEQFF. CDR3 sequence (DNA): TGCGCCAGCAGTGCCGACGGACTAGCGGGAGGGCCGGAGCAGTTCTTC.

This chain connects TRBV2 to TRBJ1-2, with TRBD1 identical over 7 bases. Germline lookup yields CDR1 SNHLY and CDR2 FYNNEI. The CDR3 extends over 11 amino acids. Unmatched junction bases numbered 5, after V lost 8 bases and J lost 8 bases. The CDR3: CASQDRLGYTF. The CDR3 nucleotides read TGTGCCAGCCAGGACAGGCTCGGCTACACCTTC.

This CDR3 reads CASSILAGGGYEQYF. CDR3 sequence (DNA): TGTGCCAGCAGCATACTAGCGGGAGGTGGATACGAGCAGTACTTC. This sequence joins TRBV27 and TRBJ2-7, with 12 positions matching TRBD2. Unmatched junction bases numbered 7, after V lost 6 bases and J lost 4 bases. This CDR3 has 15 amino acids. CDR1 and CDR2 (germline): MNHEY, SMNVEV (reference sequence).

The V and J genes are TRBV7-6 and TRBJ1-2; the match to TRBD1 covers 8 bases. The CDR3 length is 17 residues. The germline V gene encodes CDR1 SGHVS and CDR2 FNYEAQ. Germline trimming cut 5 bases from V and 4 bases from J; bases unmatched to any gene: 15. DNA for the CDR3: TGTGCCAGCAGCCCCGACGCCGACAGGGGTTATCGCTATGGCTACACCTTC. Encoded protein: CASSPDADRGYRYGYTF.

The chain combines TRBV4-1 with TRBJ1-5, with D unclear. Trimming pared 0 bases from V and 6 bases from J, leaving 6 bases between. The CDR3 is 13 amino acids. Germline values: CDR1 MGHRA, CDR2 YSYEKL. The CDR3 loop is CASSQDGLQPQHF. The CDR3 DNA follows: TGCGCCAGCAGCCAAGACGGACTTCAGCCCCAGCATTTT.

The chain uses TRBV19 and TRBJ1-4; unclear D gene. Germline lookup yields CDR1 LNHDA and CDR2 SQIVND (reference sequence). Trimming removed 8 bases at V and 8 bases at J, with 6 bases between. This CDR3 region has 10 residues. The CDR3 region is CASGGEKLFF. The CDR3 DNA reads TGTGCCAGTGGAGGGGAAAAACTGTTTTTT. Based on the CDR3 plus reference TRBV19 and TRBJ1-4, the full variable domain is DGGITQSPKYLFRKEGQNVTLSCEQNLNHDAMYWYRQDPGQGLRLIYYSQIVNDFQKGDIAEGYSVSREKKESFPLTVTSAQKNPTAFYLCASGGEKLFFGSGTQLSVL.

The CDR3 DNA sequence: TGTGCCACCAGTGACACGACTAGCGGTTTGTACTTC. This gives the protein CATSDTTSGLYF. The V and J genes are TRBV24-1 and TRBJ2-4; the match to TRBD2 covers 9 bases. With 4 bases clipped from V and 15 bases from J, the junction kept 6 bases outside the gene matches. Germline CDR1 reads KGHDR; CDR2 reads SFDVKD. The CDR3 covers 12 residues.